A single sample gave rise to the 30 T cell receptor beta chains below, sequenced in a study of blood T cell repertoires in COVID-19. The method was immunoSEQ multiplex PCR; TCRdb's version includes in-frame clones alone and lacks a portion of them. The sample records more than 250,000 clones, around 84% being singletons. The sample was PBMCs or T cells enriched from blood (not recorded which). These receptors all come from a man aged 35-49 years who had been exposed to COVID-19.

V usage is TRBV6-5 and J usage is TRBJ2-1, with TRBD2 identical over 11 bases. Germline-derived CDR1 and CDR2 are MNHEY and SVGAGI. V lost 7 bases, J lost 3 bases, and 5 bases stayed unmatched. The CDR3 length is 15 residues. The CDR3 DNA reads as TGTGCCAGCATCTTAGCGGGAGGGTACTACAATGAGCAGTTCTTC. Protein sequence: CASILAGGYYNEQFF.

This CDR3 is CASSRLSGPWSEQFF. Written as DNA, the CDR3 is TGTGCCAGCAGCCGCCTTAGCGGGCCGTGGAGTGAGCAGTTCTTC. V gene TRBV3-1 (or the pseudogene TRBV3-2) combines with J gene TRBJ2-1, with 7 bases fitting TRBD2. Trimming removed 4 bases from V and 9 bases from J; junction bases left unmatched: 12. The CDR3 runs to 15 residues. Germline V gene data show CDR1 as LGHDT and CDR2 as YNNKEL (reference sequence).

The chain has TRBV2 and TRBJ1-2; D is uncertain. V was pared by 11 bases and J by 4 bases, with 17 bases between. CDR3 size: 13 residues. Germline assignment: CDR1 SNHLY and CDR2 FYNNEI. In DNA form, the CDR3 reads TGTGCCGGACTTGATGAGAACAGCTATGGCTACACCTTC. Translation gives CAGLDENSYGYTF.

The gene calls are TRBV6-5 and TRBJ2-2; possible D gene TRBD1, 6 bases. Germline V gene lookup returns CDR1 MNHEY and CDR2 SVGAGI. The V end lost 8 bases, the J end lost 0 bases, and 10 bases lay between the germline ends. The CDR3 runs 14 residues. CDR3 DNA sequence: TGTGCCAGCGGACAGACAGCGAACACCGGGGAGCTGTTTTTT. It yields the protein CASGQTANTGELFF.

This chain joins TRBV7-3 and TRBJ2-5; 8 bases agree with TRBD1. J gave up 2 bases and V 5 bases, and 7 bases lay outside the gene matches. This CDR3 contains 15 residues. Per germline, CDR1 SGHTA and CDR2 FQGTGA. This CDR3 is CASSLRGLEQETQYF. The CDR3 region has the DNA TGTGCCAGCAGCCTCAGGGGGCTTGAACAAGAGACCCAGTACTTC.

The V gene is TRBV2, the J gene TRBJ1-4, with TRBD1 matching 8 bases. The length of the CDR3 is 14 residues. Per germline, CDR1 SNHLY and CDR2 FYNNEI. J lost 7 bases, V lost 4 bases, and 5 bases had no gene match. Here the CDR3 DNA reads TGTGCCAGCAGTGCTGACAGGGGTAGTGAAAAACTGTTTTTT. This sequence encodes CASSADRGSEKLFF.

This chain uses TRBV7-9 with TRBJ2-7; 9 nucleotides line up with TRBD1. CDR1 is SEHNR, CDR2 FQNEAQ, per germline (reference sequence). This CDR3 spans 14 amino acids. With V trimmed by 5 bases and J by 6 bases, 8 bases remained unmatched. This chain's CDR3 is CASSPGQGSGEQYF. CDR3 in DNA: TGTGCCAGCAGCCCGGGACAGGGATCTGGCGAGCAGTACTTC.

The chain carries TRBV3-1 (or the pseudogene TRBV3-2) and TRBJ2-5; D is perhaps TRBD2 (5 bases). The CDR3 is 14 residues long. Trimming left V 4 bases short and J 7 bases short, with 16 bases between. Germline loops: CDR1 LGHDT, CDR2 YNNKEL (reference sequence). The CDR3 DNA reads TGTGCCAGCAGCCCCAATGTGGCTGCGGGGACCCAGTACTTC. Protein sequence: CASSPNVAAGTQYF.

The V call is TRBV11-3, the J call TRBJ2-1; no clear D gene. From germline, CDR1 is SGHNT and CDR2 YENEEA. V was pared by 0 bases and J by 5 bases, with 8 bases between. CDR3 size: 14 residues. The CDR3, as DNA: TGTGCCAGCAGCTTAGAGGCGGCTCACAATGAGCAGTTCTTC. Protein sequence: CASSLEAAHNEQFF.

This chain links TRBV5-1 with TRBJ1-2; 7 bases align to TRBD1. CDR1 SGHRS and CDR2 YFSETQ come from the germline V gene. The ends lost 3 bases at V and 4 bases at J; junction bases unmatched: 3. The CDR3 extends over 13 amino acids. DNA of the CDR3: TGCGCCAGCAGCTCGGACAGGAGCTATGGCTACACCTTC. Translating gives CASSSDRSYGYTF. Supplemented by reference TRBV5-1 and TRBJ1-2, the full variable domain reads KAGVTQTPRYLIKTRGQQVTLSCSPISGHRSVSWYQQTPGQGLQFLFEYFSETQRNKGNFPGRFSGRQFSNSRSEMNVSTLELGDSALYLCASSSDRSYGYTFGSGTRLTVV.

The V and J genes are TRBV4-2 and TRBJ2-5, with TRBD2 matching over 16 bases. The CDR3 sequence is 15 residues long. Per the germline V gene, CDR1 is LGHNA and CDR2 is YNFKEQ. Trimming cost V 4 bases and J 9 bases; bases outside gene matches: 5. CDR3 DNA: TGTGCCAGCAGCCCACCGGGACTAGCGGGAGGGGCCCAGTACTTC. Its protein is CASSPPGLAGGAQYF.

The chain uses TRBV7-3 and TRBJ2-3; 7 nucleotides agree with TRBD2. This CDR3 is 16 amino acids long. Germline V gene lookup returns CDR1 SGHTA and CDR2 FQGTGA. J gave up 2 bases and V 2 bases, and 7 bases lay outside the gene matches. This CDR3 is CASSLGSGASTDTQYF. CDR3 sequence (DNA): TGTGCCAGCAGCTTAGGGAGCGGGGCCTCCACAGATACGCAGTATTTT.

The chain recombines TRBV9 with TRBJ1-2; D unresolved. Trimming shortened V by 3 bases and J by 4 bases, and 19 bases separated the two germline ends. Per germline, CDR1 SGDLS and CDR2 YYNGEE. The CDR3 covers 16 residues. CDR3 residues: CASSALLGPTSYGYTF. The CDR3 coding sequence is TGTGCCAGCAGCGCCCTTCTAGGTCCTACGTCCTATGGCTACACCTTC.

This chain joins TRBV7-2 and TRBJ2-6, with a possible D match to TRBD1 (5 bases). The germline V gene has CDR1 SGHTA and CDR2 FQGNSA. V was shortened by 4 bases and J by 0 bases, with 10 bases between the two germline ends. CDR3 size: 16 residues. In DNA, the CDR3 is TGTGCCAGCAGCTCGACAGTCTACTCTGGGGCCAACGTCCTGACTTTC. The encoded protein is CASSSTVYSGANVLTF.

The chain links TRBV5-4 to TRBJ2-3; D is perhaps TRBD2 (6 bases). The CDR3 length is 16 residues. V lost 5 bases, J lost 4 bases, and 20 bases lay in between. Germline CDR1 is SGHNT and CDR2 is YYREEE (reference sequence). The CDR3 nucleotides are TGTGCCAGCAGACCAGGCACCGTTACGGGGGCAGATACGCAGTATTTT. It encodes CASRPGTVTGADTQYF.

This clone was counted only a few times. The CDR3 DNA reads TGTGCCAGCAGCTTAGCATCTCTGACTGAAGCTTTCTTT. Its protein product is CASSLASLTEAFF. This chain uses TRBV7-9 with TRBJ1-1; D is unresolved. Trimming removed 0 bases from V and 5 bases from J, with 7 bases in between. Germline assignment: CDR1 SEHNR and CDR2 FQNEAQ (reference sequence). There are 13 residues in the CDR3.

The V gene is TRBV6-5, the J gene TRBJ1-6, with D tentatively TRBD1 (5 bases). Germline V gene data show CDR1 as MNHEY and CDR2 as SVGAGI. Trimming removed 8 bases from V and 10 bases from J, with 21 bases in between. The CDR3 runs to 15 residues. CDR3 sequence reads: CASRIETGLVSPLHF. The DNA for the CDR3 is TGTGCCAGCCGGATTGAAACAGGTCTTGTATCACCCCTCCACTTT.

This sequence joins TRBV5-1 and TRBJ1-1; D is unclear. V lost 2 bases and J 3 bases, leaving 8 bases between the germline ends. Germline V gene sequence: CDR1 SGHRS, CDR2 YFSETQ. The CDR3 totals 13 residues. CDR3: CASSFGGYTEAFF. CDR3 nucleotide sequence: TGCGCCAGCAGCTTTGGAGGGTACACTGAAGCTTTCTTT.

The V call is TRBV19, the J call TRBJ2-5, with TRBD2 matching over 10 bases. After removal of 3 bases from V and 5 bases from J, the junction contained 15 bases not matched to a gene. This CDR3 is built from 18 residues. Germline CDR1 LNHDA, CDR2 SQIVND (reference sequence). The CDR3 protein is CASSIGLAVPRGGETQYF. The CDR3 bases are TGTGCCAGTAGTATCGGACTAGCGGTGCCAAGGGGGGGGGAGACCCAGTACTTC.

V and J are TRBV5-4 and TRBJ1-1; no clear D. The V and J ends lost 0 bases and 7 bases respectively, with 10 bases between them. Germline CDR1 is SGHNT and CDR2 is YYREEE (reference sequence). This CDR3 is 13 amino acids long. CDR3 protein: CASSLDGAFEAFF. In DNA form, the CDR3 reads TGTGCCAGCAGCTTGGACGGAGCCTTTGAAGCTTTCTTT.

The chain links TRBV28 to TRBJ1-4, with D possibly being TRBD1 (5 bases). Germline V gene data show CDR1 as MDHEN and CDR2 as SYDVKM. The CDR3 has 15 residues. V dropped 9 bases and J dropped 4 bases, with 18 bases sitting between them. CDR3: CASNDAAGRNEKLFF. The CDR3 DNA sequence: TGTGCCAGTAACGACGCCGCGGGACGTAATGAAAAACTGTTTTTT.

The chain links TRBV24-1 to TRBJ2-7; no clear D gene. CDR3 length: 13 amino acids. Trimming stripped 7 bases from V and 0 bases from J, with 9 bases between. CDR1 is KGHDR and CDR2 is SFDVKD in the germline V gene. This CDR3 reads CATSQTPSYEQYF. For the CDR3, the DNA is TGTGCCACCAGCCAGACACCCTCCTACGAGCAGTACTTC.

This clone is a singleton in its sample. The CDR3 reads CASSYGLGYEQYF. CDR3 DNA: TGTGCCAGTAGTTATGGACTAGGGTACGAGCAGTACTTC. V is TRBV19 and J is TRBJ2-7; 7 bases line up with TRBD2. This CDR3 is built from 13 residues. V gave up 5 bases and J gave up 4 bases; unmatched junction bases: 5. Looked up from germline, CDR1 is LNHDA and CDR2 is SQIVND (reference sequence).

This clone came up a few times. The CDR3 reads CASSYRGQPQHF. The CDR3 DNA follows: TGTGCCAGCAGCTACAGGGGGCAGCCCCAGCATTTT. The chain couples TRBV3-1 (or the pseudogene TRBV3-2) to TRBJ1-5; the match to TRBD1 covers 8 bases. V was pared by 5 bases and J by 7 bases, with 1 base of the junction left unmatched. Germline V gives CDR1 LGHDT, CDR2 YNNKEL (reference sequence). This CDR3 is built from 12 residues.

This clone appeared a few times. V gene TRBV2 combines with J gene TRBJ1-5; tentatively, D is TRBD1 (5 bases). V gave up 4 bases and J gave up 0 bases, with 28 bases separating them. This CDR3 comprises 21 residues. CDR1 SNHLY and CDR2 FYNNEI come from the germline V gene. The CDR3 sequence is CASSVFPDRDGGFYSNQPQHF. In nucleotides, the CDR3 is TGTGCCAGCAGTGTGTTTCCCGACCGGGACGGAGGGTTTTATAGCAATCAGCCCCAGCATTTT.

CDR3 protein: CASSSTGMNTEAFF. In DNA form, the CDR3 reads TGCGCCAGCAGCTCGACAGGGATGAACACTGAAGCTTTCTTT. The chain joins TRBV5-1 to TRBJ1-1, with TRBD1 matching over 7 bases. This CDR3 has 14 amino acids. Looked up from germline, CDR1 is SGHRS and CDR2 is YFSETQ. V lost 3 bases, J lost 0 bases, and 2 bases stayed unmatched.

The genes are TRBV5-1 and TRBJ2-3; 7 nucleotides agree with TRBD1. The CDR3 sequence is 13 residues long. CDR1 is SGHRS and CDR2 is YFSETQ in the germline V gene. The V gene end was trimmed by 3 bases and the J gene end by 9 bases; junction bases not matched to a gene: 7. The CDR3 DNA reads as TGCGCCAGCAGCTCGCAAAACAGGGGCACGCAGTATTTT. It is translated as CASSSQNRGTQYF.

The gene calls are TRBV9 and TRBJ2-5, with 8 bases lining up with TRBD2. Germline CDR1 and CDR2: SGDLS and YYNGEE. Germline trimming cut 4 bases from V and 2 bases from J; bases unmatched to any gene: 10. This CDR3 has 16 residues. The CDR3, as DNA: TGTGCCAGCAGCCTACAAACTAGCGGAGTGCAAGAGACCCAGTACTTC. Protein product: CASSLQTSGVQETQYF.

This chain joins TRBV5-1 and TRBJ2-1, with 10 nucleotides matching TRBD2. The CDR3 runs 15 residues. Germline V CDR1 and CDR2: SGHRS, YFSETQ. V shed 0 bases, J shed 6 bases, and the junction held 3 bases outside the gene matches. CDR3 in DNA: TGCGCCAGCAGCTTGGAAGCGGGAGGGCCCAATGAGCAGTTCTTC. Protein: CASSLEAGGPNEQFF.

The CDR3 protein is CAWSGGSVGLETQYF. The CDR3 nucleotides read TGTGCCTGGAGTGGTGGGAGTGTAGGGTTGGAGACCCAGTACTTC. This chain links TRBV30 with TRBJ2-5; D may be TRBD2 (5 bases). The CDR3 runs 15 residues. V was trimmed by 1 base and J by 5 bases, leaving 17 bases between them. Germline V lookup: CDR1 GTSNPN, CDR2 SVGIG (reference sequence).